This T cell receptor (beta chain) was obtained from a study of blood T cell repertoires in COVID-19. Study-wide background: The study drew acute and convalescent COVID-19 samples from the United States, Italy and Spain. From T cells, B-cell-depleted T cells, or PBMCs came the material, which was cDNA or gDNA.

Per the original data handling: Cell counts per sample came from amplifying reference gene primers. Data came from immunoSEQ multiplex PCR; TCRdb stores just in-frame clones and leaves some out. That table is the source of V, J and clone size, and D and trimming were worked out from the DNA. The data show approximately 22,000 clones, approximately 90% seen once. Trimming cost V 5 bases and J 3 bases; bases outside gene matches: 3. In germline, CDR1 is MRHNA, CDR2 SNTAGT. This CDR3 is 14 amino acids long. The sequence was obtained from a man in his sixties or seventies with active COVID-19. The V call is TRBV6-4, the J call TRBJ2-1; 8 bases map to TRBD1. Sequenced material: peripheral blood. The CDR3 reads CASSPGQDYNEQFF. The CDR3 nucleotides read TGTGCCAGCAGTCCGGGACAGGACTACAATGAGCAGTTCTTC.